Presented here are 31 T cell receptor beta chains from one specimen sequenced in a study of post-analysis software for immune sequencing data. The study's findings and limits: Controls showed lower frequencies than patients for five TRBV segments, and TRBV5-6, TRBV5-1 and TRBV20-1 were among these.

Unique molecular identifiers were built into the TCR beta cDNA libraries. TCRdb reprocessed the PCR reads with MiXCR, giving one entry per CDR3 protein. The sample shows 750,000 to 950,000 distinct CDR3 sequences, 40% to 55% of them seen only once. Which antigens these TCRs recognize remains unknown. Sequencing was carried out using blood. These receptors were obtained from a girl aged 5 to 17 with multiple sclerosis.

A note on this clonotype: A junction boundary mismatches the germline segment, possibly from a read error. The chain recombines TRBV12-3 or TRBV12-4 with TRBJ1-2; no firm D call. This CDR3 spans 13 amino acids. The CDR3 region is CASSLVGSYGYTF. CDR3 nucleotide sequence: TGTGCCAGCAGCTTAGTAGGCAGCTATGGCTACACCTTC.

The chain employs TRBV20-1 and TRBJ2-1, with 7 nucleotides matching TRBD2. Trimming at V came to 2 bases and at J to 8 bases, leaving 12 bases not matched to a gene. The CDR3 consists of 15 residues. From germline, CDR1 is DFQATT and CDR2 SNEGSKA (reference sequence). CDR3 region: CSARSGGTKFDEQFF. As DNA, the CDR3 is TGCAGTGCTAGATCCGGGGGGACTAAATTCGATGAGCAGTTCTTC.

This clonotype was counted between two and nine times. V and J are TRBV27 and TRBJ2-7; D ambiguous. The CDR3 consists of 14 residues. V was shortened by 1 base and J by 0 bases, with 7 bases between the two germline ends. The germline CDR1 and CDR2 sequences are MNHEY and SMNVEV (reference sequence). CDR3 protein: CASSLLYGSYEQYF. The CDR3 coding sequence is TGTGCCAGCAGTTTATTGTACGGCTCCTACGAGCAGTACTTC.

The gene calls are TRBV28 and TRBJ2-7; no reliable D call. Germline V lookup: CDR1 MDHEN, CDR2 SYDVKM. The CDR3 has 13 residues. Trimming took off 3 bases at V and 6 bases at J, with 12 bases between the two ends. CDR3: CASSLASRAEQYF. The CDR3 region has the DNA TGTGCCAGCAGTTTGGCCTCTAGGGCCGAGCAGTACTTC. Variable domain in full (rest from reference TRBV28 and TRBJ2-7): DVKVTQSSRYLVKRTGEKVFLECVQDMDHENMFWYRQDPGLGLRLIYFSYDVKMKEKGDIPEGYSVSREKKERFSLILESASTNQTSMYLCASSLASRAEQYFGPGTRLTVT.

This chain connects TRBV12-3 or TRBV12-4 to TRBJ2-7; 10 bases fit TRBD2. Trimming took 6 bases from V and 1 from J; bases not matched to a gene: 12. The CDR3 is 17 amino acids. CDR3 sequence reads: CASSLRRSGRGSYEQYF. Here the CDR3 DNA reads TGTGCCAGCAGCCTCCGCCGGAGCGGGAGGGGGTCCTACGAGCAGTACTTC.

J is TRBJ1-1 and V is TRBV6-6; D possibly corresponds to TRBD1 (6 bases). V was pared by 2 bases and J by 5 bases, with 12 bases between. This CDR3 has 14 amino acids. In germline, CDR1 is MNHNY, CDR2 SVGAGI (reference sequence). CDR3 sequence reads: CASSYQGWGTEAFF. DNA of the CDR3: TGTGCCAGCAGTTACCAGGGGTGGGGAACTGAAGCTTTCTTT.

For the CDR3, the DNA is TGCGCCAGCAGCCAAGGACTAGCGGTTACCAACGGAGAGACCCAGTACTTC. It codes for CASSQGLAVTNGETQYF. This chain joins TRBV4-1 and TRBJ2-5; 9 nucleotides line up with TRBD2. The junction had 10 bases not matched to a gene; V was cut back by 1 base and J by 4 bases. Germline V CDR1 and CDR2: MGHRA, YSYEKL. This CDR3 is built from 17 residues.

V gene TRBV5-1 combines with J gene TRBJ2-7; the D is unclear. V was cut by 0 bases and J by 2 bases, with 9 bases left in between. CDR3 size: 14 residues. Germline CDR1 SGHRS, CDR2 YFSETQ. The CDR3 loop reads CASSLAGKTYEQYF. The CDR3 DNA reads as TGCGCCAGCAGCTTGGCCGGAAAAACCTACGAGCAGTACTTC.

There are a few counts of this clonotype. The chain couples TRBV9 to TRBJ2-7, with 8 bases aligning to TRBD2. The trim removed 5 bases at V and 3 bases at J, leaving 4 bases unmatched. The CDR3 consists of 13 residues. Germline V gene sequence: CDR1 SGDLS, CDR2 YYNGEE. CDR3 DNA: TGTGCCAGCAGTGACGGGACTAGCTACGAGCAGTACTTC. Its protein is CASSDGTSYEQYF.

The V and J genes are TRBV12-3 or TRBV12-4 and TRBJ2-1, with TRBD2 matching 11 bases. CDR3 length: 17 residues. The ends lost 5 bases at V and 2 bases at J; junction bases unmatched: 8. The CDR3 nucleotides are TGTGCCAGCAGTGAGGCTAGCGGGAGGAGCGCCTACAATGAGCAGTTCTTC. This sequence encodes CASSEASGRSAYNEQFF.

The chain uses TRBV6-1 and TRBJ1-2; D is uncertain. Germline values: CDR1 MNHNS, CDR2 SASEGT. V lost 1 base and J 8 bases, leaving 14 bases between the germline ends. CDR3 size: 14 residues. In nucleotides, the CDR3 is TGTGCCAGCAGTGAAGAACTCGGGCGATCCGGCTACACCTTC. Its translation: CASSEELGRSGYTF.

This clonotype turned up a few times. The V and J genes are TRBV29-1 and TRBJ2-5; TRBD1 is a possible D gene (5 bases). CDR1 SQVTM and CDR2 ANQGSEA come from the germline V gene. Trimming shortened V by 0 bases and J by 5 bases, and 16 bases separated the two germline ends. The CDR3 runs 15 residues. The CDR3, as DNA: TGCAGCGTTGAAGACCCCGACAGTGAGAGGGAGACCCAGTACTTC. Protein sequence: CSVEDPDSERETQYF.

The chain combines TRBV7-6 with TRBJ2-1; D is unclear. Per the germline V gene, CDR1 is SGHVS and CDR2 is FNYEAQ. The ends were cut back, 5 bases at V and 4 bases at J, with 15 bases in the middle. The length of the CDR3 is 15 residues. This chain's CDR3 is CASSPDTGGYNEQFF. In DNA form, the CDR3 reads TGTGCCAGCAGCCCTGACACCGGTGGGTACAATGAGCAGTTCTTC.

This clonotype was counted a few times. This chain connects TRBV24-1 to TRBJ2-3, with D unresolved. Looked up from germline, CDR1 is KGHDR and CDR2 is SFDVKD. This CDR3 has 13 residues. V was clipped by 3 bases and J by 5 bases, with 8 bases between them. CDR3 region: CATSDAVGDTQYF. CDR3 sequence (DNA): TGTGCCACCAGTGATGCCGTGGGAGATACGCAGTATTTT.

This clonotype was observed a handful of times. The chain employs TRBV7-6 and TRBJ2-5, with 7 bases aligning to TRBD2. The CDR3 sequence is 16 residues long. With 4 bases clipped from V and 5 bases from J, the junction kept 13 bases outside the gene matches. Germline values: CDR1 SGHVS, CDR2 FNYEAQ. The DNA of the CDR3 is TGTGCCAGCAGCTCGCTCAGCGGGGTAGGGTATGAGACCCAGTACTTC. Residues: CASSSLSGVGYETQYF.

The V call is TRBV6-5, the J call TRBJ2-3; D uncertain. Trimming took off 2 bases at V and 5 bases at J, with 8 bases between the two ends. The germline V gene has CDR1 MNHEY and CDR2 SVGAGI. This CDR3 has 13 amino acids. The CDR3 reads CASSYPLGDTQYF. The CDR3 DNA sequence: TGTGCCAGCAGTTACCCCCTCGGAGATACGCAGTATTTT.

The genes are TRBV20-1 and TRBJ2-3; D is unclear. This CDR3 has 14 amino acids. Germline lookup yields CDR1 DFQATT and CDR2 SNEGSKA (reference sequence). V was shortened by 0 bases and J by 1 base, with 8 bases between the two germline ends. The CDR3 loop is CSARDPYRTDTQYF. Written as DNA, the CDR3 is TGCAGTGCTAGAGATCCGTACCGCACAGATACGCAGTATTTT.

At least ten counts were recorded for this clonotype. This sequence joins TRBV29-1 and TRBJ2-1, with D maybe TRBD2 (6 bases). The CDR3 consists of 13 residues. The V and J ends lost 1 base and 9 bases respectively, with 13 bases between them. Germline V gene lookup returns CDR1 SQVTM and CDR2 ANQGSEA. As DNA, the CDR3 is TGCAGCGTTGAAGGGCCGGGAGTCCTTGAGCAGTTCTTC. Translated: CSVEGPGVLEQFF.

V and J are TRBV20-1 and TRBJ1-5; 7 nucleotides line up with TRBD1. This CDR3 is built from 14 residues. Germline V gives CDR1 DFQATT, CDR2 SNEGSKA (reference sequence). V was clipped by 3 bases and J by 4 bases; unmatched bases: 6. Here the CDR3 reads CSARQGGINQPQHF. The CDR3 region has the DNA TGCAGTGCTAGGCAGGGGGGCATAAATCAGCCCCAGCATTTT.

The chain joins TRBV29-1 to TRBJ2-1; D remains ambiguous. Germline V CDR1 and CDR2: SQVTM, ANQGSEA. V lost 7 bases and J lost 10, with 14 bases in between. This CDR3 is 11 amino acids long. CDR3 amino acids: CSDGLGREQFF. CDR3 DNA: TGCAGCGATGGGTTGGGTAGGGAGCAGTTCTTC.

This clonotype was detected a few times. CDR3 in DNA: TGTGCCAGCAGCTTAAGCCCGGTGGAGACCCAGTACTTC. Translating gives CASSLSPVETQYF. The V call is TRBV11-3, the J call TRBJ2-5; D not resolved. V was pared by 2 bases and J by 5 bases, with 9 bases between. This CDR3 contains 13 residues. In germline, CDR1 is SGHNT, CDR2 YENEEA.

The chain joins TRBV12-3 or TRBV12-4 to TRBJ2-4; maybe TRBD2 (6 bases). The CDR3 is 14 residues long. V lost 6 bases, J lost 13 bases, and 22 bases lay in between. CDR3 sequence: CASRYTGTPEEQYF. In DNA, the CDR3 is TGTGCCAGCAGGTATACCGGGACTCCTGAAGAGCAGTACTTC.

In this sample, this clonotype turned up a few times. The chain recombines TRBV20-1 with TRBJ1-6; D not resolved. CDR3 length: 14 residues. Between the trimmed V and J ends, which lost 7 bases and 13 bases, there was a span of 23 bases. The germline V gene has CDR1 DFQATT and CDR2 SNEGSKA (reference sequence). The CDR3 is CSVEFTAESRPLHF. The CDR3 nucleotides are TGCAGTGTAGAGTTTACGGCAGAAAGTCGTCCCCTCCACTTT.

As for this clonotype: Because the CDR3 is missing its conserved closing phenylalanine or tryptophan, this is likely a read error. The rearrangement uses TRBV20-1 and TRBJ2-3, with D perhaps matching TRBD2 (5 bases). Deletions cut 2 bases from V and 0 bases from J, with 12 bases between. CDR1 is DFQATT and CDR2 is SNEGSKA in the germline V gene (reference sequence). This CDR3 spans 15 amino acids. CDR3 loop: CSARPTGVSTDTQYI. The CDR3 bases are TGCAGTGCTAGACCCACCGGGGTGAGCACAGATACGCAGTATATT.

The rearrangement joins TRBV12-3 or TRBV12-4 to TRBJ2-3; 10 nucleotides agree with TRBD1. The CDR3 loop spans 16 amino acids. J gave up 0 bases and V 5 bases, and 5 bases lay outside the gene matches. In DNA, the CDR3 is TGTGCCAGCAGTCCCGGACAGGGGGGCAGCACAGATACGCAGTATTTT. Translating it yields CASSPGQGGSTDTQYF.

J is TRBJ2-3 and V is TRBV20-1, with D possibly matching TRBD2 (6 bases). Trimming took 1 base from V and 4 from J, leaving 15 bases between them. This CDR3 is 15 amino acids long. Germline V gene data show CDR1 as DFQATT and CDR2 as SNEGSKA (reference sequence). CDR3 protein: CSARVGGEGPDTQYF. The CDR3 DNA reads as TGCAGTGCTAGAGTGGGGGGAGAAGGCCCAGATACGCAGTATTTT.

The chain has TRBV7-6 and TRBJ2-1; 10 bases agree with TRBD1. CDR1 is SGHVS, CDR2 FNYEAQ, per germline. The CDR3 is 18 residues long. V was clipped by 1 base and J by 7 bases; unmatched bases: 13. In nucleotides, the CDR3 is TGTGCCAGCAGCTTAGATCAATGGGACAGGGGTGAAAGGAATGAGCAGTTCTTC. Protein: CASSLDQWDRGERNEQFF.

This clonotype has only one observation. The chain uses TRBV10-3 and TRBJ2-1; D gene unclear. Germline V gene data show CDR1 as ENHRY and CDR2 as SYGVKD. V lost 10 bases to trimming and J lost 2 bases, with 12 bases between them. There are 13 residues in the CDR3. In DNA, the CDR3 is TGTGCCAGCCGTCCGAGCGCCTACAATGAGCAGTTCTTC. This codes for CASRPSAYNEQFF.

The CDR3 is CASSRSGATVYSNQPQHF. The CDR3 DNA follows: TGTGCCAGCAGTCGGTCAGGGGCGACAGTCTATAGCAATCAGCCCCAGCATTTT. The chain carries TRBV2 and TRBJ1-5; a possible D gene is TRBD1 (6 bases). The germline V gene has CDR1 SNHLY and CDR2 FYNNEI. V lost 5 bases, J lost 0 bases, and 20 bases lay in between. This CDR3 is 18 amino acids long. The whole variable domain, remainder taken from reference TRBV2 and TRBJ1-5, is EPEVTQTPSHQVTQMGQEVILRCVPISNHLYFYWYRQILGQKVEFLVSFYNNEISEKSEIFDDQFSVERPDGSNFTLKIRSTKLEDSAMYFCASSRSGATVYSNQPQHFGDGTRLSIL.

This clonotype was found a few times. The chain couples TRBV7-2 to TRBJ1-2; D call uncertain. CDR1 SGHTA and CDR2 FQGNSA come from the germline V gene. V lost 0 bases and J 4 bases, leaving 15 bases between the germline ends. The CDR3 loop spans 16 amino acids. The CDR3 is CASSLANQPSFYGYTF. The CDR3 bases are TGTGCCAGCAGCTTAGCGAATCAGCCCTCTTTCTATGGCTACACCTTC.

This clonotype was seen a few times. This chain joins TRBV4-2 and TRBJ1-2, with TRBD1 matching over 7 bases. With 5 bases clipped from V and 5 bases from J, the junction kept 8 bases outside the gene matches. Looked up from germline, CDR1 is LGHNA and CDR2 is YNFKEQ. The CDR3 has 14 residues. In DNA form, the CDR3 reads TGTGCCAGCAGCGAAGGGGGCGCGAGGTATGGCTACACCTTC. Protein: CASSEGGARYGYTF.